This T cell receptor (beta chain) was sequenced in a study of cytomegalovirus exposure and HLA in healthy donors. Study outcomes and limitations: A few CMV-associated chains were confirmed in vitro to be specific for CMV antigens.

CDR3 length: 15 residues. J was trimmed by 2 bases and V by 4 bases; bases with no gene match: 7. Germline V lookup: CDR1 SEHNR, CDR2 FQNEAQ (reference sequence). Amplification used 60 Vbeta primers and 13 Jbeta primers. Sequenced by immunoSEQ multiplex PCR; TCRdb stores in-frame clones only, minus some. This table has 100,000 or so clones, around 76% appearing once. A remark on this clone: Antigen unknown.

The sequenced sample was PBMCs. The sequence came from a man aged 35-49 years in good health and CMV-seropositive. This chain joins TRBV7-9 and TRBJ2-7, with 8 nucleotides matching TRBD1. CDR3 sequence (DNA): TGTGCCAGCAGCTCAAGACAGGGGACGACCTACGAGCAGTACTTC. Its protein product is CASSSRQGTTYEQYF.